The 5 T cell receptor beta chains below were found in one sample sequenced in a study of technical replicates of blood from a handful of donors. TCRdb keeps only in-frame clones here, not all; method: immunoSEQ multiplex PCR. The sample lists 90,000 to 100,000 clones, about 94% seen once, with over 0.25% in the top ten. The sequenced sample consisted of T cells isolated from PBMCs. The receptor set was obtained from a human donor in good health.

The chain joins TRBV11-2 to TRBJ1-1; 7 nucleotides match TRBD1. This CDR3 comprises 14 residues. Germline V CDR1 and CDR2: SGHAT, FQNNGV. V shed 1 base, J shed 4 bases, and the junction held 3 bases outside the gene matches. The CDR3 loop reads CASSLGQGGTEAFF. The CDR3 nucleotides read TGTGCCAGCAGCTTAGGACAGGGCGGCACTGAAGCTTTCTTT. Looking up the rest from reference TRBV11-2 and TRBJ1-1 gives the full variable domain: EAGVAQSPRYKIIEKRQSVAFWCNPISGHATLYWYQQILGQGPKLLIQFQNNGVVDDSQLPKDRFSAERLKGVDSTLKIQPAKLEDSAVYLCASSLGQGGTEAFFGQGTRLTVV.

The chain has TRBV29-1 and TRBJ2-3; 7 bases agree with TRBD2. In germline, CDR1 is SQVTM, CDR2 ANQGSEA. CDR3 length: 14 amino acids. Trimming cost V 4 bases and J 9 bases; bases outside gene matches: 13. The CDR3 nucleotides are TGCAGCGTTGGGGGGGGAGCTCTCACATTGACGCAGTATTTT. This translates into CSVGGGALTLTQYF.

The rearrangement links TRBV11-1 to TRBJ2-7; 12 bases match TRBD2. J lost 5 bases, V lost 5 bases, and 16 bases had no gene match. The CDR3 is made up of 18 amino acids. Germline V gives CDR1 SGHAT, CDR2 FQDESV (reference sequence). The CDR3, as DNA: TGTGCCAGCAGCCTTCTAGGGCGGACTAGCGGGACCCTAGACGAGCAGTACTTC. Encoded protein: CASSLLGRTSGTLDEQYF.

This chain joins TRBV7-2 and TRBJ2-1; 8 bases agree with TRBD2. The CDR3 has 15 residues. The V segment lost 3 bases and the J segment 3 bases; nucleotides outside the gene matches: 4. The germline CDR1 and CDR2 sequences are SGHTA and FQGNSA. CDR3 in DNA: TGTGCCAGCAGCTTTGAGCGGGAGATCTACAATGAGCAGTTCTTC. Its translation is CASSFEREIYNEQFF. The whole variable domain, remainder taken from reference TRBV7-2 and TRBJ2-1, is GAGVSQSPSNKVTEKGKDVELRCDPISGHTALYWYRQSLGQGLEFLIYFQGNSAPDKSGLPSDRFSAERTGGSVSTLTIQRTQQEDSAVYLCASSFEREIYNEQFFGPGTRLTVL.

The chain combines TRBV30 with TRBJ2-1; 10 bases line up with TRBD2. The germline gives CDR1 GTSNPN, CDR2 SVGIG (reference sequence). The CDR3 totals 14 residues. V lost 7 bases, J lost 6 bases, and 9 bases stayed unmatched. CDR3 protein: CASNPASGSNEQFF. The CDR3 bases are TGTGCCTCCAACCCGGCTAGCGGGAGCAATGAGCAGTTCTTC.